This T cell receptor beta chain was documented in a study of CD8 T cell repertoires and HIV-1 epitope variants. Sequencing was performed with immunoSEQ multiplex PCR; in TCRdb, only in-frame clones are kept and a portion is missing. The sample has fewer than 6,000 clones, around three fifths seen once; the top ten hold about 45%. To note about this clone: Its antigen is still unknown.

Looked up from germline, CDR1 is SGDLS and CDR2 is YYNGEE. This CDR3 comprises 15 residues. V lost 2 bases and J lost 0, with 10 bases in between. Sequencing was performed on cultured CD8+ T cells derived from PBMCs. This clonotype was sampled from a male donor with HIV. This chain connects TRBV9 to TRBJ2-3; D may be TRBD2 (7 bases). DNA for the CDR3: TGTGCCAGCAGCGTGGGGGGGGCTAGCACAGATACGCAGTATTTT. Amino acid sequence: CASSVGGASTDTQYF.